These 32 T cell receptor beta chains originate from one sample sequenced in a study of shared T cell receptors in the human thymus. The table came from immunoSEQ multiplex PCR; TCRdb's copy has only in-frame clones and leaves some out. The sample records about 660,000 clones, approximately 90% being singletons. The same specimen was also included in a second study, on human thymus T cells.

The sample comprised thymocytes. The receptors originated from a boy under two years old with a congenital heart defect.

The V call is TRBV28, the J call TRBJ2-7, with 8 bases lining up with TRBD2. Trimming cost V 5 bases and J 2 bases; bases outside gene matches: 14. The CDR3 is made up of 17 amino acids. From germline, CDR1 is MDHEN and CDR2 SYDVKM. CDR3: CASSTTPRVAGTYEQYF. In nucleotides, the CDR3 is TGTGCCAGCAGTACAACCCCGAGAGTAGCGGGGACCTACGAGCAGTACTTC.

This chain uses TRBV27 with TRBJ2-5, with TRBD2 matching 8 bases. This CDR3 has 16 amino acids. Germline trimming cut 5 bases from V and 5 bases from J; bases unmatched to any gene: 13. The germline V gene encodes CDR1 MNHEY and CDR2 SMNVEV (reference sequence). The DNA for the CDR3 is TGTGCCAGCAGTATACCTCCGGGACTAGTAGGGGAGACCCAGTACTTC. It translates to CASSIPPGLVGETQYF.

The V gene is TRBV10-1, the J gene TRBJ2-1; TRBD2 is a possible D gene (5 bases). Trimming took off 8 bases at V and 8 bases at J, with 10 bases between the two ends. CDR3 length: 11 residues. The V gene's germline CDR1 is WNHNN and CDR2 SYGVQD (reference sequence). The CDR3 DNA follows: TGCGCCAGCCGGGATAGGGATGAGCAGTTCTTC. It translates to CASRDRDEQFF.

The chain recombines TRBV2 with TRBJ2-7; 8 nucleotides match TRBD2. This CDR3 has 14 amino acids. The V and J ends lost 5 bases and 5 bases, in that order; junction bases with no gene match: 8. Germline CDR1 SNHLY, CDR2 FYNNEI. The CDR3 coding sequence is TGTGCCAGCAGTTCGCATAGCGGGATCAACGAGCAGTACTTC. Amino acids: CASSSHSGINEQYF.

This chain connects TRBV5-1 to TRBJ2-3; TRBD2 matches 9 bases. The CDR3 contains 16 residues. Trimming cost V 2 bases and J 2 bases; bases outside gene matches: 6. Germline-derived CDR1 and CDR2 are SGHRS and YFSETQ. Written as DNA, the CDR3 is TGCGCCAGCAGCTTTGGCGGGAGGGCCCCCACAGATACGCAGTATTTT. Protein sequence: CASSFGGRAPTDTQYF. The full variable domain, with the rest looked up from reference TRBV5-1 and TRBJ2-3, is KAGVTQTPRYLIKTRGQQVTLSCSPISGHRSVSWYQQTPGQGLQFLFEYFSETQRNKGNFPGRFSGRQFSNSRSEMNVSTLELGDSALYLCASSFGGRAPTDTQYFGPGTRLTVL.

This clone was seen more than once but under ten times. The chain is built from TRBV19 and TRBJ2-2; tentatively, D is TRBD1 (6 bases). The V gene's germline CDR1 is LNHDA and CDR2 SQIVND (reference sequence). This CDR3 contains 18 residues. The V and J ends lost 8 bases and 7 bases respectively, with 29 bases between them. The CDR3 is CASSEPGTSRAKGGELFF. The CDR3 DNA follows: TGTGCCAGTTCTGAACCGGGGACAAGCAGGGCCAAGGGCGGGGAGCTGTTTTTT.

The chain's CDR3 is CASSWTGLNEKLFF. CDR3 nucleotide sequence: TGCGCCAGCAGCTGGACAGGGCTTAATGAAAAACTGTTTTTT. This chain connects TRBV5-1 to TRBJ1-4, with 8 bases that match TRBD1. V lost 3 bases to trimming and J lost 4 bases; unmatched junction nucleotides: 2. The CDR3 is 14 amino acids. Germline CDR1 SGHRS, CDR2 YFSETQ.

Remarks on this clone: The sample has other DNA sequences that encode this CDR3 too. The gene calls are TRBV7-2 and TRBJ2-3; TRBD2 agrees at 12 bases. CDR1 is SGHTA and CDR2 is FQGNSA in the germline V gene. The CDR3 is 16 amino acids. V was clipped by 1 base and J by 2 bases; unmatched bases: 1. Here the CDR3 reads CASSLGLAGDTDTQYF. CDR3 in DNA: TGTGCCAGCAGCTTAGGACTAGCGGGAGACACAGATACGCAGTATTTT.

The chain couples TRBV6-5 to TRBJ1-5, with TRBD1 identical over 7 bases. Per germline, CDR1 MNHEY and CDR2 SVGAGI. CDR3 length: 13 amino acids. Unmatched junction bases numbered 5, after V lost 7 bases and J lost 5 bases. In DNA form, the CDR3 reads TGTGCCAGCACCGGAGACAGGGATCAGCCCCAGCATTTT. Residues: CASTGDRDQPQHF.

The genes are TRBV5-4 and TRBJ2-7; TRBD2 matches 10 bases. With 4 bases clipped from V and 6 bases from J, the junction kept 13 bases outside the gene matches. This CDR3 has 16 amino acids. Germline CDR1 SGHNT, CDR2 YYREEE (reference sequence). Here the CDR3 DNA reads TGTGCCAGCAGCCCCCTCGGTAGCGGGAGGTCTGGCGAGCAGTACTTC. Protein product: CASSPLGSGRSGEQYF.

The chain is built from TRBV5-1 and TRBJ2-5; 9 bases fit TRBD2. After removal of 1 base from V and 4 bases from J, the junction contained 11 bases not matched to a gene. Germline V gives CDR1 SGHRS, CDR2 YFSETQ. The length of the CDR3 is 17 residues. CDR3 nucleotides: TGCGCCAGCAGCTTGAACAGCGGGAGGTCGTCAAGAGAGACCCAGTACTTC. Translated, it gives CASSLNSGRSSRETQYF. Complete variable domain (other parts from reference TRBV5-1 and TRBJ2-5): KAGVTQTPRYLIKTRGQQVTLSCSPISGHRSVSWYQQTPGQGLQFLFEYFSETQRNKGNFPGRFSGRQFSNSRSEMNVSTLELGDSALYLCASSLNSGRSSRETQYFGPGTRLLVL.

This clone was seen a handful of times. This chain uses TRBV27 with TRBJ2-7; perhaps TRBD2 as D (6 bases). Germline-derived CDR1 and CDR2 are MNHEY and SMNVEV (reference sequence). The CDR3 runs to 15 residues. Trimming removed 5 bases at V and 5 bases at J, with 19 bases between. CDR3 sequence reads: CASSPHRRAKNEQYF. For the CDR3, the DNA is TGTGCCAGCAGTCCCCATCGGAGGGCGAAGAACGAGCAGTACTTC.

The rearrangement links TRBV7-2 to TRBJ1-1; 9 positions agree with TRBD1. The V and J ends lost 5 bases and 0 bases, in that order; junction bases with no gene match: 7. The CDR3 is made up of 16 amino acids. Germline loops: CDR1 SGHTA, CDR2 FQGNSA. Written as DNA, the CDR3 is TGTGCCAGCAGCCCTAGGGGGGACAGGGTGAACACTGAAGCTTTCTTT. Its translation is CASSPRGDRVNTEAFF.

The chain links TRBV11-2 to TRBJ2-7, with D maybe TRBD1 (6 bases). CDR3 length: 16 residues. V was clipped by 3 bases and J by 0 bases, with 15 bases between them. Germline V gene data show CDR1 as SGHAT and CDR2 as FQNNGV. This CDR3 reads CASSLGTGTSSYEQYF. CDR3 DNA: TGTGCCAGCAGCTTGGGCACAGGGACGAGCTCCTACGAGCAGTACTTC.

The rearrangement links TRBV27 to TRBJ2-1, with 9 positions matching TRBD2. The CDR3 consists of 18 residues. J gave up 4 bases and V 0 bases, and 10 bases lay outside the gene matches. From germline, CDR1 is MNHEY and CDR2 SMNVEV (reference sequence). The DNA of the CDR3 is TGTGCCAGCAGTTTATCGCCCCCCCTAGCGGGACGTTACAATGAGCAGTTCTTC. This codes for CASSLSPPLAGRYNEQFF.

For this clone: The junction does not match germline at one end; this may be a read error. Other DNA sequences in the same sample also yield this CDR3. J is TRBJ2-5 and V is TRBV7-7, with TRBD2 as a possible D gene (6 bases). Germline V lookup: CDR1 SSHAT, CDR2 FNYEAQ (reference sequence). The CDR3 spans 15 residues. CDR3 loop: CASSLVGTQQETQYF. The CDR3 DNA sequence: TGTGCTAGCAGCTTAGTTGGGACTCAACAAGAGACCCAGTACTTC. Variable domain in full (rest from reference TRBV7-7 and TRBJ2-5): GAGVSQSPRYKVTKRGQDVTLRCDPISSHATLYWYQQALGQGPEFLTYFNYEAQPDKSGLPSDRFSAERPEGSISTLTIQRTEQRDSAMYRCASSLVGTQQETQYFGPGTRLLVL.

This clone was recorded once. The V and J genes are TRBV27 and TRBJ2-7; D is perhaps TRBD2 (8 bases). The CDR3 contains 18 residues. The germline V gene encodes CDR1 MNHEY and CDR2 SMNVEV (reference sequence). V lost 5 bases and J lost 0, with 23 bases in between. CDR3 loop: CASSPAGGLGGSSYEQYF. Here the CDR3 DNA reads TGTGCCAGCAGTCCAGCAGGGGGACTAGGGGGGAGCTCCTACGAGCAGTACTTC.

V is TRBV6-4 and J is TRBJ2-7; maybe TRBD2 (5 bases). Trimming pared 7 bases from V and 2 bases from J, leaving 15 bases between. CDR1 is MRHNA and CDR2 is SNTAGT in the germline V gene. The CDR3 length is 14 residues. For the CDR3, the DNA is TGTGCCAGCAAGGTGACACAGAGGGCCTACGAGCAGTACTTC. Its protein product is CASKVTQRAYEQYF.

The chain has TRBV7-2 and TRBJ2-5, with 10 bases lining up with TRBD2. Germline values: CDR1 SGHTA, CDR2 FQGNSA. CDR3 length: 18 residues. Trimming took 5 bases from V and 1 from J; bases not matched to a gene: 13. The CDR3 spells CASSPKHRLAGLQETQYF. The DNA of the CDR3 is TGTGCCAGCAGCCCCAAACATAGACTAGCGGGCCTCCAAGAGACCCAGTACTTC.

This chain connects TRBV29-1 to TRBJ2-2; no firm D call. This CDR3 is built from 10 residues. Germline assignment: CDR1 SQVTM and CDR2 ANQGSEA. The V end lost 6 bases, the J end lost 4 bases, and 3 bases lay between the germline ends. The CDR3 nucleotides read TGCAGCGTCTTCACCGGGGAGCTGTTTTTT. Amino acid sequence: CSVFTGELFF.

This clone was observed once. This sequence joins TRBV4-1 and TRBJ2-7; 8 bases map to TRBD1. Germline trimming cut 4 bases from V and 2 bases from J; bases unmatched to any gene: 7. Germline V lookup: CDR1 MGHRA, CDR2 YSYEKL. The CDR3 has 15 amino acids. CDR3 nucleotides: TGCGCCAGCAGCCCGGCCGGGACAGGTCCCTACGAGCAGTACTTC. Protein: CASSPAGTGPYEQYF.

The rearrangement joins TRBV27 to TRBJ2-7; TRBD2 agrees at 9 bases. From germline, CDR1 is MNHEY and CDR2 SMNVEV (reference sequence). The CDR3 contains 18 residues. Losses at the gene ends were 0 bases for V and 0 bases for J; bases not matched to a gene: 9. The CDR3 nucleotides read TGTGCCAGCAGTTTATCCCGTACCGGGACTAGCATCTCCTACGAGCAGTACTTC. This gives the protein CASSLSRTGTSISYEQYF.

This clone was detected only once. The V gene is TRBV7-9, the J gene TRBJ2-2; a weak D match, TRBD2 (5 bases). V lost 5 bases and J lost 3, with 10 bases in between. Germline V gene data show CDR1 as SEHNR and CDR2 as FQNEAQ (reference sequence). This CDR3 is built from 14 residues. CDR3 bases: TGTGCCAGCAGCATTGGGCGGGACACCGGGGAGCTGTTTTTT. Amino acids: CASSIGRDTGELFF.

The V gene is TRBV4-3, the J gene TRBJ2-1; 11 nucleotides align to TRBD2. Germline V gives CDR1 LGHNA, CDR2 YSLEER. The CDR3 totals 16 residues. V shed 1 base and J 6 bases; nucleotides not matched to a gene: 5. CDR3 in amino acids: CASSQGNLAGGNEQFF. The CDR3 DNA sequence: TGCGCCAGCAGCCAAGGGAATCTAGCGGGGGGCAATGAGCAGTTCTTC.

This sequence joins TRBV11-1 and TRBJ2-7; tentatively, D is TRBD2 (5 bases). V was cut by 4 bases and J by 7 bases, with 23 bases left in between. Germline-derived CDR1 and CDR2 are SGHAT and FQDESV (reference sequence). The length of the CDR3 is 16 residues. The CDR3 loop reads CASSSDRAPGVREQYF. CDR3 DNA sequence: TGTGCCAGCAGCTCTGACCGGGCCCCCGGGGTGAGAGAGCAGTACTTC. The full variable domain, its missing parts supplied by reference TRBV11-1 and TRBJ2-7, is EAEVAQSPRYKITEKSQAVAFWCDPISGHATLYWYRQILGQGPELLVQFQDESVVDDSQLPKDRFSAERLKGVDSTLKIQPAELGDSAMYLCASSSDRAPGVREQYFGPGTRLTVT.

The CDR3 DNA reads TGTGCCACCAGCAGAGAGGACAGGGATGGACTAGCGCCTCCCAATCTCCCCTACGAGCAGTACTTC. Protein: CATSREDRDGLAPPNLPYEQYF. The chain employs TRBV15 and TRBJ2-7, with a tentative D call TRBD2 (9 bases). The CDR3 contains 22 residues. The germline CDR1 and CDR2 sequences are LNHNV and YYDKDF (reference sequence). V lost 0 bases and J lost 2, with 32 bases in between.

The rearrangement uses TRBV7-2 and TRBJ2-7, with 7 bases identical to TRBD1. V was clipped by 5 bases and J by 4 bases; unmatched bases: 14. The CDR3 runs 16 residues. Germline V gene sequence: CDR1 SGHTA, CDR2 FQGNSA. CDR3 sequence: CASSQSRTGRRYEQYF. DNA for the CDR3: TGTGCCAGCAGCCAGAGTCGGACAGGACGGCGTTACGAGCAGTACTTC.

The chain has TRBV7-9 and TRBJ2-7; D might be TRBD1 (6 bases). The CDR3 length is 13 residues. The germline CDR1 and CDR2 sequences are SEHNR and FQNEAQ (reference sequence). V dropped 4 bases and J dropped 5 bases, with 12 bases sitting between them. The CDR3 coding sequence is TGTGCCAGCAGCTCCAACAGGGAGCACGAGCAGTACTTC. It specifies CASSSNREHEQYF.

The chain has TRBV6-1 and TRBJ2-7; maybe TRBD1 (7 bases). V lost 4 bases and J lost 2, with 24 bases in between. There are 18 residues in the CDR3. From germline, CDR1 is MNHNS and CDR2 SASEGT. DNA for the CDR3: TGTGCCAGCAGTGCCAGAAGGAGGGGGCGACCCCTCACCTACGAGCAGTACTTC. Its protein is CASSARRRGRPLTYEQYF.

V is TRBV11-3 and J is TRBJ2-7; D perhaps matches TRBD2 (6 bases). Trimming pared 5 bases from V and 9 bases from J, leaving 23 bases between. The germline gives CDR1 SGHNT, CDR2 YENEEA. The CDR3 has 15 amino acids. In nucleotides, the CDR3 is TGTGCCAGCAGCCCAGACACCGGGGCTAGCGAAGGGCAGTACTTC. It yields the protein CASSPDTGASEGQYF.

The chain recombines TRBV27 with TRBJ1-5; the D is unclear. This CDR3 contains 15 residues. The V gene's germline CDR1 is MNHEY and CDR2 SMNVEV (reference sequence). V was shortened by 6 bases and J by 0 bases, with 12 bases between the two germline ends. CDR3 sequence reads: CASRVTVHSNQPQHF. The CDR3 DNA follows: TGTGCCAGCAGGGTCACGGTGCATAGCAATCAGCCCCAGCATTTT.

CDR3 region: CASSTRQGADEQYF. The CDR3 DNA sequence: TGTGCCAGTAGTACCCGACAGGGGGCTGACGAGCAGTACTTC. The chain couples TRBV19 to TRBJ2-7, with 10 bases matching TRBD1. CDR1 is LNHDA and CDR2 is SQIVND in the germline V gene (reference sequence). This CDR3 spans 14 amino acids. J lost 5 bases, V lost 4 bases, and 5 bases had no gene match.